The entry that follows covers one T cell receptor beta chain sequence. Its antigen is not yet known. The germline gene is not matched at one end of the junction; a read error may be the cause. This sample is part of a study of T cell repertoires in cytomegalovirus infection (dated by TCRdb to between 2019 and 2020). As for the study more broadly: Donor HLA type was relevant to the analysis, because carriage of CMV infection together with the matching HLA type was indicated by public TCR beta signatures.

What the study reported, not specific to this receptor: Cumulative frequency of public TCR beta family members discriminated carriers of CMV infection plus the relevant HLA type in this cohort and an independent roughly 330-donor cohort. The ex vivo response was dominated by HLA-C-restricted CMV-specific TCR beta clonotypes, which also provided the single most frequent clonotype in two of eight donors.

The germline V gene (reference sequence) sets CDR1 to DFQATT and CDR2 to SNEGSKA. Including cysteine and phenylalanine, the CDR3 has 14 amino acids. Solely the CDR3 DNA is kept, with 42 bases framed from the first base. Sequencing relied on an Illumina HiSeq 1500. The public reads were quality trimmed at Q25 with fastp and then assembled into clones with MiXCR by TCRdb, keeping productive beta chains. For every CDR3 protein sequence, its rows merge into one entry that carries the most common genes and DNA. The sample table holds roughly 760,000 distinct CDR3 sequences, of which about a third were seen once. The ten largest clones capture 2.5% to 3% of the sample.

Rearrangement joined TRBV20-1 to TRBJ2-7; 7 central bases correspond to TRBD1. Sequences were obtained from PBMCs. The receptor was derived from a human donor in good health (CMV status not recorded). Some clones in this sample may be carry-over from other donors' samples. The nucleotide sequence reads TGCTGTGCGGCACAGGGGTTTGGGAGCTACGAGCAGTACTTC. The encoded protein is CCAAQGFGSYEQYF.